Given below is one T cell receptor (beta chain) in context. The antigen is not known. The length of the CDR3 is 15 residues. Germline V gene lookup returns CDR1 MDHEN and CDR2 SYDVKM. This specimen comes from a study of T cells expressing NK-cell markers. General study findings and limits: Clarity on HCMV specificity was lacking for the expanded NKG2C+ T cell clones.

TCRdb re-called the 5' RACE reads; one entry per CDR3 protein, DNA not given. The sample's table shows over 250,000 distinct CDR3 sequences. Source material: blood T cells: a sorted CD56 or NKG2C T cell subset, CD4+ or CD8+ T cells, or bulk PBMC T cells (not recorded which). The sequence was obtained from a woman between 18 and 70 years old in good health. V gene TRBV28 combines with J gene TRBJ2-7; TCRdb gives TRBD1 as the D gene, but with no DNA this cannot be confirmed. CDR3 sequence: CASSFYPGSSYEQYF.